The source of this T cell receptor beta chain is a study of glioma-infiltrating T cells. Study-level information: Presurgical dexamethasone in glioma patients lasted six or fewer days. General study results and limits: Tissue-blood divergence was below expectation in non-neoplastic patients, above in gliomas. A blood CDR3 motif signature was depleted in highly divergent patients.

TCR alpha and beta CDR3 regions were amplified from RNA using iRepertoire nested multiplex PCR. TCRdb reprocessed the multiplex PCR reads with MiXCR, giving one entry per CDR3 protein. The profile shows 300,000 to 450,000 distinct CDR3 sequences, roughly two fifths of them singletons. There are a few counts of this clonotype. What it recognizes is unknown. The CDR3 runs to 13 residues. The V and J ends lost 6 bases and 9 bases respectively, with 18 bases between them. Per germline, CDR1 MNHNS and CDR2 SASEGT. This chain links TRBV6-1 with TRBJ2-7; D call uncertain. This TCR derives from a human donor with low-grade glioma or glioblastoma, undergoing nonglioma brain surgery, or in good health (not recorded which). Source material: glioma tissue, nonneoplastic brain tissue, or PBMCs (not recorded which). CDR3 residues: CASSPALALGQYF. The CDR3 nucleotides read TGTGCCAGCAGCCCTGCTTTAGCACTTGGGCAGTACTTC.